These T cell receptor beta chains were read from a single sample in a study of human T cells and chemical hapten exposure. In TCRdb, the RACE reads were re-called with MiXCR into one record per CDR3 protein. The repertoire holds 55,000 to 85,000 distinct CDR3 sequences, roughly 9.8% seen once, with 3.3% in the top ten. This material consisted of whole blood, taken in connection with sensitization to the hapten diphenylcyclopropenone (DPC). The receptors come from a woman in her thirties or forties with alopecia areata. Some clones in this sample may be carry-over from other donors' samples. Each CDR3 is given with its conserved first and last residue. D genes are given only for firm matches. Where a row states a size, it is once, few, many or the class of an expanded clone; other rows omit it.

abundance,d_gene,j_gene,v_gene,CDR3nt,CDR3aa
many,-,TRBJ1-5,TRBV24-1,TGTGCCACCAGTGATTCCGGGCAGGGAACCGGTCAGCCCCAGCATTTT,CATSDSGQGTGQPQHF
many,TRBD1,TRBJ2-3,TRBV4-3,TGCGCCAGCAGCCAAGATAACAGGGGGCCAGATACGCAGTATTTT,CASSQDNRGPDTQYF
few,TRBD1,TRBJ1-4,TRBV11-2,TGTGCCAGCAGCTTCGGGACAGGCCACGGTGAAAAACTGTTTTTT,CASSFGTGHGEKLFF
many,-,TRBJ2-3,TRBV4-3,TGCGCCAGCAGCCAAGGCGGAGCCTACACAGATACGCAGTATTTT,CASSQGGAYTDTQYF
many,-,TRBJ2-3,TRBV20-1,TGCAGTGCTAGAGAAACCGGGGATACGCAGTATTTT,CSARETGDTQYF
many,TRBD2,TRBJ2-1,TRBV4-3,TGCGCCAGCAGCCAAGCTAGCGGGGGAAACAATGAGCAGTTCTTC,CASSQASGGNNEQFF
-,-,TRBJ1-6,TRBV12-3/TRBV12-4,TGTGCCAGCAGTATAAGCTCCTATAATTCACCCCTCCACTTT,CASSISSYNSPLHF
few,-,TRBJ2-7,TRBV14,TGTGCCAGCAGCCCCTCTACTCTCGAGCAGTACTTC,CASSPSTLEQYF
-,-,TRBJ2-7,TRBV6-5,TGTGCCAGCAGTTACGGTTCGAGTTTCGTGCGGGGCGCCTACGAGCAGTACTTC,CASSYGSSFVRGAYEQYF
-,TRBD1,TRBJ1-1,TRBV6-2/TRBV6-3,TGTGCCAGCAGTTACCCCGGGACAGGGGGCGCGGGTGGAGCTTTCTTT,CASSYPGTGGAGGAFF
-,-,TRBJ2-3,TRBV2,TGTGCCAGCAGTGAAGGGACACGGTATCCAGATACGCAGTATTTT,CASSEGTRYPDTQYF
many,-,TRBJ1-6,TRBV7-9,TGTGCCAGCAGCTTACAGGGAGCTAATTCACCCCTCCACTTT,CASSLQGANSPLHF
many,TRBD1,TRBJ1-1,TRBV18,TGTGCCAGCTCACGGCTTGGACAGGGCGACGCTTTCTTT,CASSRLGQGDAFF
many,TRBD1,TRBJ2-7,TRBV7-9,TGTGCCAGCAGCTTAGGGGACAGGGGAACTTCCGAGCAGTACTTC,CASSLGDRGTSEQYF
-,-,TRBJ2-5,TRBV7-6,TGTGCCAGCAGCTTAGTACAGCTACAAGAGACCCAGTACTTC,CASSLVQLQETQYF
many,TRBD1,TRBJ1-1,TRBV4-1,TGCGCCAGCAGCCAAGGATCGGGGGCAGGGGGTAGGATGAACACTGAAGCTTTCTTT,CASSQGSGAGGRMNTEAFF
many,-,TRBJ1-4,TRBV7-9,TGTGCCAGCAGCCACCCGATAAATGAAAAACTGTTTTTT,CASSHPINEKLFF
few,TRBD1,TRBJ2-3,TRBV6-5,TGTGCCAGCAGTTACTCGGGCGGACAGGGGGTGGATGGAGATACGCAGTATTTT,CASSYSGGQGVDGDTQYF
few,-,TRBJ1-5,TRBV6-5,TGTGCCAGCGGGACTCTGGATCAGCCCCAGCATTTT,CASGTLDQPQHF
few,-,TRBJ1-2,TRBV27,TGTGCCAGCGGTCGGGAGGAGGGTTACTATGGCTACACCTTC,CASGREEGYYGYTF
few,TRBD1,TRBJ2-7,TRBV4-3,TGCGCCAGCAGCCAAGAGGACAGGACGTACGCGCAGTACTTC,CASSQEDRTYAQYF
many,-,TRBJ2-3,TRBV20-1,TGCAGTGCTCGACGGGGGAGAATAGATACGCAGTATTTT,CSARRGRIDTQYF
few,-,TRBJ1-1,TRBV6-6,TGTGCCAGCAGTCCTATAACAGCGCCTCGAGGCACTGAAGCTTTCTTT,CASSPITAPRGTEAFF
-,-,TRBJ1-2,TRBV5-1,TGCGCCAGCAGTATCGAGGGCAACTATGGCTACACCTTC,CASSIEGNYGYTF
-,-,TRBJ2-3,TRBV7-8,TGTGCCATCTCTCTGGCGGAGGTGGGCACAGATACGCAGTATTTT,CAISLAEVGTDTQYF
many,-,TRBJ1-2,TRBV6-5,TGTGCCAGCAGCCGCGACGGATTCTATGGCTACACCTTC,CASSRDGFYGYTF
many,-,TRBJ2-3,TRBV7-9,TGTGCCAGCAGCCCAAGTAGGGTAGATACGCAGTATTTT,CASSPSRVDTQYF
-,TRBD1,TRBJ1-5,TRBV29-1,TGCAGCGCTGGGACAGTCCGGGATCAGCCCCAGCATTTT,CSAGTVRDQPQHF
many,-,TRBJ2-2,TRBV4-1,TGCGCCAGCAGCCAGTCCCCTCCGGCGTCGGCGAACACCGGGGAGCTGTTTTTT,CASSQSPPASANTGELFF
many,-,TRBJ2-1,TRBV5-1,TGCGCCAGCAGCTTGGAGGGGAGCTCCTACAATGAGCAGTTCTTC,CASSLEGSSYNEQFF
many,-,TRBJ2-3,TRBV29-1,TGCAGCGTTGAAGGGGACGACGGAGCTAGCACAGATACGCAGTATTTT,CSVEGDDGASTDTQYF
-,-,TRBJ1-5,TRBV7-8,TGTGCCAGCAGCTTAGGTCGTGAGGGATTCTATCAGCCCCAGCATTTT,CASSLGREGFYQPQHF
many,TRBD1,TRBJ1-4,TRBV4-3,TGCGCCAGCAGCCTGATCGGACAGGGCCGCCAAAAACTGTTTTTT,CASSLIGQGRQKLFF
few,-,TRBJ2-2,TRBV29-1,TGCAGCGTTGAAGGCCTCCTAGACACCGGGGAGCTGTTTTTT,CSVEGLLDTGELFF
many,TRBD1,TRBJ2-5,TRBV6-1,TGTGCCAGCGCGTCCGACAGGGTCCAAGAGACCCAGTACTTC,CASASDRVQETQYF
-,-,TRBJ2-1,TRBV5-1,TGCGCCAGTACCCCCGGGGTAGCCAATGAGCAGTTCTTC,CASTPGVANEQFF
-,-,TRBJ2-1,TRBV11-2,TGTGCCAGCAGCTTATGGCGGGGCTTGGGCTCCTACAATGAGCAGTTCTTC,CASSLWRGLGSYNEQFF
many,-,TRBJ1-5,TRBV6-2/TRBV6-3,TGTGCCACCTATGAAATAGGGGGAAGAAGTCAGCCCCAGCATTTT,CATYEIGGRSQPQHF
many,-,TRBJ1-1,TRBV29-1,TGCAGCGTTTGGGACACTGAAGCTTTCTTT,CSVWDTEAFF
many,-,TRBJ2-5,TRBV4-3,TGCGCCAGCAGCCAAGATCCCGCGGGGCGGGAGACCCAGTACTTC,CASSQDPAGRETQYF
few,-,TRBJ1-1,TRBV12-3/TRBV12-4,TGTGCCAGCAGCCCCGTGCCCCGGGGTGGGACTTTCTTT,CASSPVPRGGTFF
-,-,TRBJ1-6,TRBV30,TGTGCCTGGCTTCCCCCGGGACTTCCCTTGATCGTATATTATTCACCCCTCCACTTT,CAWLPPGLPLIVYYSPLHF
many,-,TRBJ1-2,TRBV6-2/TRBV6-3,TGTGCCAGCAGTTATAGTCGCGGCTACACCTTC,CASSYSRGYTF
-,-,TRBJ2-5,TRBV10-3,TGTGCCCTGGAGACCCAGTACTTC,CALETQYF
many,TRBD2,TRBJ2-3,TRBV7-7,TGTGCTAGCACCCCGCTAGCGGGGTCAGATACGCAGTATTTT,CASTPLAGSDTQYF
many,-,TRBJ1-2,TRBV7-9,TGTGCCAGCAGCTTAGCTGACTATGGCTACACCTTC,CASSLADYGYTF
many,-,TRBJ1-2,TRBV28,TGTGCCACCTCCTGGACGGGAAACTATGGCTACACCTTC,CATSWTGNYGYTF
-,-,TRBJ2-7,TRBV20-1,TGCAGTTCAACAGGGCCGGAGACCTACTACGAGCAGTACTTC,CSSTGPETYYEQYF
many,TRBD1,TRBJ1-1,TRBV5-1,TGCGCCAGCAGTTCCACAGGGGACGAGGACACTGAAGCTTTCTTT,CASSSTGDEDTEAFF